The 7 T cell receptor beta chains below come from one sample, sequenced in a study of regulatory T cells in long-lasting Graves disease. With iRepertoire HTBI primers and Arm-PCR of CDR3 regions, TCR beta libraries were built. TCRdb ran MiXCR on the multiplex PCR reads and lists one entry per CDR3 protein. The table has over 500,000 distinct CDR3 sequences, roughly 15% seen once. Documented time point: newly diagnosed GD, antithyroid drugs for less than 3 months. The authors made the TCR library using RNA they extracted from PBMCs. These data also formed part of another study, on T cells in Graves' hyperthyroidism and ophthalmopathy.

The source material was peripheral blood mononuclear cells (PBMCs), sampled at new diagnosis, from a patient treated with antithyroid drugs. These receptors came from a woman aged 25-40 years with Graves disease.

This clonotype was detected only a few times. This chain uses TRBV5-5 with TRBJ2-7, with 9 bases matching TRBD2. Germline CDR1 SGHKS, CDR2 YYEKEE (reference sequence). CDR3 length: 15 amino acids. Trimming at V came to 4 bases and at J to 4 bases, leaving 9 bases not matched to a gene. The CDR3 DNA is TGTGCCAGCAGCAAGGAGACTAGCGGACATTACGAGCAGTACTTC. This sequence encodes CASSKETSGHYEQYF.

This clonotype was picked up a small number of times. The CDR3 DNA reads as TGTGCCAGCAGCCGAAACAGGGACGGTGGCACTGAAGCTTTCTTT. This gives the protein CASSRNRDGGTEAFF. The genes are TRBV7-3 and TRBJ1-1, with D tentatively TRBD1 (6 bases). Trimming left V 5 bases short and J 4 bases short, with 17 bases between. The CDR3 is made up of 15 amino acids. CDR1 SGHTA and CDR2 FQGTGA come from the germline V gene.

Comment on this clonotype: Germline and junction disagree at one end, which may indicate a read error. The V call is TRBV4-2, the J call TRBJ2-1, with 8 nucleotides matching TRBD2. Germline CDR1 and CDR2: LGHNA and YNFKEQ. This CDR3 comprises 12 residues. The CDR3 DNA is TGTGCCAGCAGCCAAGCTTACGGGGGGGAGATCTTC. Residues: CASSQAYGGEIF.

The chain links TRBV7-9 to TRBJ2-2; no clear D gene. The CDR3 runs 14 residues. V shed 5 bases and J shed 6 bases, with 13 bases lying between them. Germline CDR1 and CDR2: SEHNR and FQNEAQ (reference sequence). Written as DNA, the CDR3 is TGTGCCAGCAGCCCCCGCATAGATTCCGGGGAGCTGTTTTTT. It specifies CASSPRIDSGELFF.

The table lists this clonotype with many counts. V usage is TRBV28 and J usage is TRBJ1-5; a possible D gene is TRBD1 (5 bases). Germline CDR1 MDHEN, CDR2 SYDVKM. The CDR3 is 12 amino acids. Trimming removed 6 bases from V and 9 bases from J, with 12 bases in between. CDR3 amino acids: CASRGGGVPQHF. The CDR3 DNA reads TGTGCCAGCAGGGGGGGTGGGGTGCCCCAGCATTTT.

This clonotype has at least ten counts. This chain connects TRBV28 to TRBJ1-1; 9 nucleotides match TRBD1. V lost 5 bases and J lost 5; bases outside the gene matches: 6. The CDR3 covers 14 residues. Germline lookup yields CDR1 MDHEN and CDR2 SYDVKM. This CDR3 reads CASSKGQGMTEAFF. The CDR3 DNA sequence: TGTGCCAGCAGTAAAGGACAGGGGATGACTGAAGCTTTCTTT.

This clonotype showed up many times. This chain uses TRBV20-1 with TRBJ1-1; weak D call: TRBD1 (5 bases). The CDR3 is 14 amino acids. Trimming removed 2 bases at V and 3 bases at J, with 13 bases between. CDR1 DFQATT and CDR2 SNEGSKA come from the germline V gene (reference sequence). The CDR3 bases are TGCAGTGCTAGATTCCGGGGCGCCGACACTGAAGCTTTCTTT. Encoded protein: CSARFRGADTEAFF.